This T cell receptor (beta chain) derives from a study of blood T cell repertoires in COVID-19. Sequenced by immunoSEQ multiplex PCR; TCRdb stores in-frame clones only, minus some. The sample lists fewer than 75,000 clones, around 87% occurring once. The receptor's source is a man in his sixties with active or convalescent COVID-19. Sequenced input: peripheral blood.

DNA of the CDR3: TGTGCCAGCAGTTCCCGGACAGGGTCAATTGAAAAACTGTTTTTT. Translation gives CASSSRTGSIEKLFF. The chain has TRBV6-6 and TRBJ1-4, with 8 bases fitting TRBD1. CDR1 is MNHNY and CDR2 is SVGAGI in the germline V gene (reference sequence). This CDR3 spans 15 amino acids. The J segment lost 7 bases and the V segment lost 4 bases, leaving 8 bases of the junction unmatched.